The 18 T cell receptor beta chains given below trace back to one sample, sequenced in a study of blood T cell repertoires in COVID-19. Assay used: immunoSEQ multiplex PCR; TCRdb lists only in-frame clones, some missing. Of fewer than 40,000 clones listed, around 93% were seen once; the top ten hold roughly 9.5%. Input material: peripheral blood. Receptor source: a human donor with active COVID-19. The donor label of this sample is uncertain.

The chain recombines TRBV2 with TRBJ2-1; 10 bases map to TRBD2. This CDR3 comprises 16 residues. Per the germline V gene, CDR1 is SNHLY and CDR2 is FYNNEI. V shed 0 bases and J 7 bases; nucleotides not matched to a gene: 6. The CDR3 nucleotides are TGTGCCAGCAGTGAAGCCCTAGCGGGAGTGTTGAATGAGCAGTTCTTC. This encodes CASSEALAGVLNEQFF.

The chain is built from TRBV7-3 and TRBJ2-7; TRBD2 is a possible D gene (7 bases). The CDR3 is made up of 14 amino acids. Trimming shortened V by 8 bases and J by 6 bases, and 20 bases separated the two germline ends. CDR1 is SGHTA, CDR2 FQGTGA, per germline. CDR3 sequence reads: CASSEGGSYLEQYF. CDR3 DNA sequence: TGTGCCAGCTCGGAGGGGGGGTCGTACCTCGAGCAGTACTTC. Combining the CDR3 with reference TRBV7-3 and TRBJ2-7 gives the whole variable domain GAGVSQTPSNKVTEKGKYVELRCDPISGHTALYWYRQSLGQGPEFLIYFQGTGAADDSGLPNDRFFAVRPEGSVSTLKIQRTERGDSAVYLCASSEGGSYLEQYFGPGTRLTVT.

CDR3: CASSYTSLSYEQYF. CDR3 in DNA: TGTGCCAGCAGTTACACTAGCCTTTCCTACGAGCAGTACTTC. The V call is TRBV6-5, the J call TRBJ2-7; a possible D gene is TRBD2 (6 bases). The CDR3 is 14 residues long. Germline V lookup: CDR1 MNHEY, CDR2 SVGAGI. V was pared by 2 bases and J by 1 base, with 9 bases between.

The chain uses TRBV5-4 and TRBJ2-7; TRBD1 matches at 9 bases. Germline V lookup: CDR1 SGHNT, CDR2 YYREEE (reference sequence). The V segment lost 4 bases and the J segment 4 bases; nucleotides outside the gene matches: 18. This CDR3 region has 18 residues. The CDR3 region is CASSPAGDRADVRYEQYF. The CDR3 DNA is TGTGCCAGCAGCCCCGCCGGGGACAGGGCAGATGTTAGGTACGAGCAGTACTTC.

The genes are TRBV5-1 and TRBJ1-1, with 10 bases lining up with TRBD1. The CDR3 extends over 15 amino acids. Germline CDR1 is SGHRS and CDR2 is YFSETQ. Trimming at V came to 7 bases and at J to 2 bases, leaving 8 bases not matched to a gene. CDR3 residues: CASRTRDRGNTEAFF. CDR3 nucleotide sequence: TGCGCCAGCCGGACCCGGGACAGGGGTAACACTGAAGCTTTCTTT.

The chain couples TRBV2 to TRBJ2-6; 9 bases fit TRBD1. The germline V gene has CDR1 SNHLY and CDR2 FYNNEI. The CDR3 has 17 residues. Losses at the gene ends were 5 bases for V and 4 bases for J; bases not matched to a gene: 9. The CDR3 DNA is TGTGCCAGCAGTTTGTTACAGGGGGCGTCCGGGGCCAACGTCCTGACTTTC. This encodes CASSLLQGASGANVLTF.

The genes are TRBV23-1 and TRBJ2-7, with D maybe TRBD1 (7 bases). TRBV23-1 is given ORF status, its function remaining uncertain. There are 16 residues in the CDR3. Deletions cut 0 bases from V and 5 bases from J, with 17 bases between. The chain's CDR3 is CASSQSTGPGEDEQYF. DNA for the CDR3: TGCGCCAGCAGTCAATCGACAGGGCCCGGGGAGGACGAGCAGTACTTC.

The chain combines TRBV25-1 with TRBJ1-2; D remains ambiguous. Trimming cost V 1 base and J 5 bases, with 14 bases left between them. CDR1 is MGHDK, CDR2 SYGVNS, per germline. The CDR3 extends over 15 amino acids. CDR3 region: CASSESNPMRYGYTF. CDR3 sequence (DNA): TGTGCCAGCAGTGAATCGAACCCGATGAGATATGGCTACACCTTC.

The V gene is TRBV11-1, the J gene TRBJ2-1, with TRBD2 matching 7 bases. The CDR3 runs to 15 residues. CDR1 SGHAT and CDR2 FQDESV come from the germline V gene (reference sequence). Trimming took 3 bases from V and 1 from J; bases not matched to a gene: 3. The CDR3 reads CASSLVAGSYNEQFF. CDR3 DNA sequence: TGTGCCAGCAGCTTGGTAGCGGGTTCCTACAATGAGCAGTTCTTC.

The chain has TRBV13 and TRBJ1-1; TRBD1 aligns across 8 bases. V lost 5 bases to trimming and J lost 1 base; unmatched junction nucleotides: 6. The CDR3 loop spans 15 amino acids. CDR1 PRHDT and CDR2 FYEKMQ come from the germline V gene (reference sequence). The CDR3 DNA reads TGTGCCAGCAGCCCATACGGACAGGGGAACACTGAAGCTTTCTTT. Encoded protein: CASSPYGQGNTEAFF.

This clone was found a few times. The chain couples TRBV19 to TRBJ1-2; 7 bases line up with TRBD1. CDR3 length: 14 amino acids. Germline CDR1 is LNHDA and CDR2 is SQIVND (reference sequence). Trimming at V came to 5 bases and at J to 6 bases, leaving 9 bases not matched to a gene. CDR3 protein: CASSPQGKRNGYTF. The CDR3 DNA reads TGTGCCAGTAGTCCACAGGGGAAGAGGAATGGCTACACCTTC. The full variable domain, with the rest looked up from reference TRBV19 and TRBJ1-2, is DGGITQSPKYLFRKEGQNVTLSCEQNLNHDAMYWYRQDPGQGLRLIYYSQIVNDFQKGDIAEGYSVSREKKESFPLTVTSAQKNPTAFYLCASSPQGKRNGYTFGSGTRLTVV.

The chain is built from TRBV5-1 and TRBJ2-3, with D perhaps TRBD2 (6 bases). V lost 4 bases to trimming and J lost 2 bases, with 17 bases between them. Germline V gene data show CDR1 as SGHRS and CDR2 as YFSETQ. The CDR3 consists of 16 residues. CDR3 in DNA: TGCGCCAGCAGCCCCGCTGCCGGGGGAAACACAGATACGCAGTATTTT. Encoded protein: CASSPAAGGNTDTQYF. The variable domain in full, with the rest retrieved from reference TRBV5-1 and TRBJ2-3, is KAGVTQTPRYLIKTRGQQVTLSCSPISGHRSVSWYQQTPGQGLQFLFEYFSETQRNKGNFPGRFSGRQFSNSRSEMNVSTLELGDSALYLCASSPAAGGNTDTQYFGPGTRLTVL.

This chain connects TRBV15 to TRBJ2-5, with D possibly matching TRBD2 (6 bases). V was clipped by 5 bases and J by 3 bases, with 13 bases between them. The length of the CDR3 is 14 residues. In germline, CDR1 is LNHNV, CDR2 YYDKDF (reference sequence). CDR3 region: CATSGGGAEETQYF. CDR3 coding DNA: TGTGCCACCAGCGGCGGAGGGGCCGAAGAGACCCAGTACTTC.

The table lists this clone with a count of one. The chain combines TRBV2 with TRBJ2-7, with TRBD2 matching over 9 bases. The CDR3 is 14 amino acids. J gave up 2 bases and V 3 bases, and 2 bases lay outside the gene matches. Germline values: CDR1 SNHLY, CDR2 FYNNEI. This chain's CDR3 is CASSEAGGTYEQYF. As DNA, the CDR3 is TGTGCCAGCAGTGAGGCGGGAGGGACCTACGAGCAGTACTTC.

Written as DNA, the CDR3 is TGTGCCAGCAGTTTCGGCAGGGGGCCCTACGAGCAGTACTTC. As protein: CASSFGRGPYEQYF. This chain connects TRBV27 to TRBJ2-7, with 8 nucleotides matching TRBD1. V lost 3 bases, J lost 2 bases, and 3 bases stayed unmatched. CDR1 MNHEY and CDR2 SMNVEV come from the germline V gene (reference sequence). This CDR3 region has 14 residues.

The rearrangement links TRBV14 to TRBJ1-1; D ambiguous. V dropped 1 base and J dropped 1 base, with 7 bases sitting between them. The CDR3 covers 14 residues. Looked up from germline, CDR1 is SGHDN and CDR2 is FVKESK. In DNA, the CDR3 is TGTGCCAGCAGCCAAGTAGACAAGAACACTGAAGCTTTCTTT. Translated, it gives CASSQVDKNTEAFF.

The gene calls are TRBV6-2 or TRBV6-3 and TRBJ2-1; 9 bases fit TRBD1. The CDR3 has 13 residues. Looked up from germline, CDR1 is MNHEY and CDR2 is SVGEGT. With V trimmed by 5 bases and J by 7 bases, 3 bases remained unmatched. The CDR3 spells CASSKTGGNEQFF. DNA of the CDR3: TGTGCCAGCAGTAAGACAGGGGGGAATGAGCAGTTCTTC.

The V and J genes are TRBV6-2 or TRBV6-3 and TRBJ2-1; 8 bases align to TRBD2. Germline CDR1 reads MNHEY; CDR2 reads SVGEGT. This CDR3 is built from 17 residues. The V segment lost 0 bases and the J segment 5 bases; nucleotides outside the gene matches: 9. CDR3 protein: CASSYSRLALRDNEQFF. CDR3 DNA sequence: TGTGCCAGCAGTTACTCACGACTAGCGCTGAGAGACAATGAGCAGTTCTTC.